This TCR beta chain was observed in a study of shared clonotypes between healthy human individuals. Whole-study findings and limits: Non-shared clonotypes were found to have lower generation probabilities than the clonotypes that were shared by all four of the sorted-subset donors.

Germline CDR1 and CDR2: SGHAT and FQNNGV. This CDR3 spans 16 amino acids. V dropped 5 bases and J dropped 6 bases, with 19 bases sitting between them. In the case of this clone: As yet, its antigen is unknown.

As handled by the study authors: As immunoSEQ supplied junction-only sequences (without quality scores), filtering differed. TCRdb's table, derived via immunoSEQ multiplex PCR, lists solely in-frame clones and lacks some. V and J calls and clone size are copied from that table; D and trimming were computed from the DNA. Of about 980,000 clones in the sample, 60% to 85% are singletons; the top ten hold over 1.3%. The rearrangement uses TRBV11-2 and TRBJ2-2; D gene ambiguous. Sequencing was done on a sample of memory CD4+ T cells sorted from blood. This sample's subset: CD45RA-negative fraction. The sequence derives from a man aged 18 to 35 in good health. The CDR3 nucleotides read TGTGCCAGCAGCCCCCCCGGTGGCAGGACCTCCGGGGAGCTGTTTTTT. Protein product: CASSPPGGRTSGELFF. Full variable domain (rest looked up from reference TRBV11-2 and TRBJ2-2): EAGVAQSPRYKIIEKRQSVAFWCNPISGHATLYWYQQILGQGPKLLIQFQNNGVVDDSQLPKDRFSAERLKGVDSTLKIQPAKLEDSAVYLCASSPPGGRTSGELFFGEGSRLTVL.